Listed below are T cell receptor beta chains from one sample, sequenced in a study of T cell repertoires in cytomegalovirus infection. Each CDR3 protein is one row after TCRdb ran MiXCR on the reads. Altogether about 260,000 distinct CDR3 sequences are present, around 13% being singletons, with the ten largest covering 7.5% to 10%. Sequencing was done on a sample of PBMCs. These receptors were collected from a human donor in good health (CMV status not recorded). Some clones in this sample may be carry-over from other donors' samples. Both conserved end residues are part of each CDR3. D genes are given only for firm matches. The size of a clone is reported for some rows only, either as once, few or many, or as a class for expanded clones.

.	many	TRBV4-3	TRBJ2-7	CASSIMQGRGYEQYF	TGCGCCAGCAGCATAATGCAGGGGCGCGGGTACGAGCAGTACTTC
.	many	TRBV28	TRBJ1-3	CASSLEAVSGNTIYF	TGTGCCAGCAGTTTAGAGGCAGTCTCTGGAAACACCATATATTTT
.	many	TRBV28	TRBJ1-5	CASSLTWGRDTNELSNQPQHF	TGTGCCAGCAGTTTAACTTGGGGCCGGGACACTAACGAGCTTAGCAATCAGCCCCAGCATTTT
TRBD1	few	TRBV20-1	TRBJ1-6	CSARGGGQGYSPLHF	TGCAGTGCTAGAGGCGGGGGACAGGGATATTCACCCCTCCACTTT
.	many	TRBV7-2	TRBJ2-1	CASSSPQVRLRHEQFF	TGTGCCAGCAGCTCACCTCAAGTCAGGTTAAGACATGAGCAGTTCTTC
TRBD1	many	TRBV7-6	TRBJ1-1	CASSLGGQSRGYTEAFF	TGTGCCAGCAGCTTAGGGGGACAATCCAGGGGGTACACTGAAGCTTTCTTT
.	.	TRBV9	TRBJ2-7	CASSANPQQSYEQYF	TGTGCCAGCAGCGCGAATCCCCAGCAATCCTACGAGCAGTACTTC
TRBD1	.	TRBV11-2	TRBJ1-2	CASSLAGTGVANYGYTF	TGTGCCAGCAGCTTAGCCGGGACAGGGGTGGCTAACTATGGCTACACCTTC
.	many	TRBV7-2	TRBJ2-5	CASSWVIRETQYF	TGTGCCAGCAGTTGGGTAATAAGAGAGACCCAGTACTTC
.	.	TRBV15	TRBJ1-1	CATSRALGTEAFF	TGTGCCACCAGCAGAGCCTTGGGGACGGAAGCTTTCTTT
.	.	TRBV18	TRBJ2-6	CASSPLTGGSGANVLTF	TGTGCCAGCTCACCTTTGACAGGAGGCTCTGGGGCCAACGTCCTGACTTTC
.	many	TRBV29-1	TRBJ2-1	CSVEEASFGSLGSYNEQFF	TGCAGCGTTGAAGAAGCCAGTTTTGGTAGCTTGGGTTCCTACAATGAGCAGTTCTTC
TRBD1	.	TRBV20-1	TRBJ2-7	CSARERTGGVQQYF	TGCAGTGCTAGAGAAAGGACAGGGGGCGTGCAGCAGTACTTC
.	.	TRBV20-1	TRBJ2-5	CSVLAGSREETQYF	TGCAGTGTCCTAGCCGGAAGTCGCGAAGAGACCCAGTACTTC
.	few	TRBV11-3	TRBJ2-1	CASSLDGHRQFF	TGTGCCAGCAGCTTAGATGGGCACCGTCAATTCTTC
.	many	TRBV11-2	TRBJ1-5	CASSLDSRNQPQHF	TGTGCCAGCAGCTTAGATTCCCGGAATCAGCCCCAGCATTTT
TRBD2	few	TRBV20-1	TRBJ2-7	CSARIGTSGTSYEQYF	TGCAGTGCTAGAATCGGGACTAGCGGGACCTCCTACGAGCAGTACTTC
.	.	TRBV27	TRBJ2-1	CASRGWGNAEQFF	TGTGCCAGCAGAGGATGGGGGAACGCTGAGCAGTTCTTC
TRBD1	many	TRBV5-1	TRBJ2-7	CASSSGQVGGYEQYF	TGCGCCAGCAGCTCCGGACAGGTCGGAGGTTACGAGCAGTACTTC
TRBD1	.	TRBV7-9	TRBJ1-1	CASSRYRDRSMNTEAFF	TGTGCCAGCAGCCGTTATCGGGACAGAAGCATGAACACTGAAGCTTTCTTT
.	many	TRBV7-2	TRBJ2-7	CASSLGPDPYEQYF	TGTGCCAGCAGCTTAGGTCCGGACCCCTACGAGCAGTACTTC
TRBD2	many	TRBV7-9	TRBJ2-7	CASSLASGGSIHEQYF	TGTGCCAGCAGCTTAGCCAGCGGGGGGTCGATCCACGAGCAGTACTTC
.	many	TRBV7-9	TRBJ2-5	CASSLETYQETQYF	TGTGCCAGCAGCTTAGAGACGTACCAAGAGACCCAGTACTTC
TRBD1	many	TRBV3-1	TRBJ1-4	CASSRTGNEKLFF	TGTGCCAGCAGCCGGACAGGCAATGAAAAACTGTTTTTT
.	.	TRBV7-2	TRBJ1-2	CASSSQQGNYSYTF	TGTGCCAGCAGCTCCCAACAGGGAAACTATAGCTACACCTTC
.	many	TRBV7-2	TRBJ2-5	CASSLTLVANYLETQYF	TGTGCCAGCAGCTTGACCTTGGTCGCCAACTACTTGGAGACCCAGTACTTC
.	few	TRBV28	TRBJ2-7	CASTTRGGILYEQYF	TGTGCCAGCACCACCCGTGGGGGGATCCTCTACGAGCAGTACTTC
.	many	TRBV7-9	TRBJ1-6	CASSLEQFYNSPLHF	TGTGCCAGCAGCTTGGAACAGTTCTATAATTCACCCCTCCACTTT
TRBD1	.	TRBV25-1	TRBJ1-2	CASSEYGTVNDGYTF	TGTGCCAGCAGTGAATATGGGACAGTGAACGATGGCTACACCTTC
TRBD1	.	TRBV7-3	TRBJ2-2	CASSWGQGGTGELFF	TGTGCCAGCAGCTGGGGACAGGGGGGGACCGGGGAGCTGTTTTTT
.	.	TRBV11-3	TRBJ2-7	CASSSRLGSDEQYF	TGTGCCAGCAGCTCGCGACTGGGTTCCGACGAGCAGTACTTC
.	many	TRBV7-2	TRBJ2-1	CASSLMVGLGNEQFF	TGTGCCAGCAGCCTAATGGTAGGTCTAGGGAATGAGCAGTTCTTC
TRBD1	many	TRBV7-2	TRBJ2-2	CASSHSDRARTGELFF	TGTGCCAGCAGCCATAGCGACAGGGCTCGCACCGGGGAGCTGTTTTTT
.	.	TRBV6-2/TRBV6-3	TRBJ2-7	CASSYGTEIYEQYF	TGTGCCAGCAGTTACGGGACGGAAATCTACGAGCAGTACTTC
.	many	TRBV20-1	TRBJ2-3	CSARDPRRGTDTQYF	TGCAGTGCTAGAGATCCGAGAAGGGGCACAGATACGCAGTATTTT
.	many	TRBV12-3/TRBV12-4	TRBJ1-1	CASSLGRRAFF	TGTGCCAGCAGTTTGGGACGGAGAGCTTTCTTT
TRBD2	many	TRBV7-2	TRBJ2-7	CASSPPRFGGYEQYF	TGTGCCAGCAGCCCTCCCCGGTTCGGGGGGTACGAGCAGTACTTC